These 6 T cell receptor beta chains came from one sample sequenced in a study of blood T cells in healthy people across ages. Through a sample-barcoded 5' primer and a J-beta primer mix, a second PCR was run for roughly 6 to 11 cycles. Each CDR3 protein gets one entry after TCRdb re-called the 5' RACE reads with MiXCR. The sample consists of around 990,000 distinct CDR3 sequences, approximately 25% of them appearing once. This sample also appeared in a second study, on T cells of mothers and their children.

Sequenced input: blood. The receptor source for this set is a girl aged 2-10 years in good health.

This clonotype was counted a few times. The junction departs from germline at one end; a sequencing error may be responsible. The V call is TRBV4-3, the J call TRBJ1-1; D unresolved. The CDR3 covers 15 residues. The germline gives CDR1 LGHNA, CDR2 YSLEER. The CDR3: CASSQGTRSNTEAFF. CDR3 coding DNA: TGCGCCAGCAGTCAAGGCACCCGATCCAACACTGAAGCTTTCTTT.

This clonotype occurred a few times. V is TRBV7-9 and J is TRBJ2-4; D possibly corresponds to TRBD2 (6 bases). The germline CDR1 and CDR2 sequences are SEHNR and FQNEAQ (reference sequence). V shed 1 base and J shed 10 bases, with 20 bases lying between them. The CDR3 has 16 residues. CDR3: CASSLEGWDLTTIQYF. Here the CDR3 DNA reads TGTGCCAGCAGCTTAGAGGGTTGGGACTTAACTACTATTCAGTACTTC.

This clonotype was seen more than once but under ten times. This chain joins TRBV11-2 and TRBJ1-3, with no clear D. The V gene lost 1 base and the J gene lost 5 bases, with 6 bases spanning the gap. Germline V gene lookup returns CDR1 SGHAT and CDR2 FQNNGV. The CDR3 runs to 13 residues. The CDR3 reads CASSLAFRNTIYF. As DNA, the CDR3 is TGTGCCAGCAGCTTAGCGTTTCGAAACACCATATATTTT. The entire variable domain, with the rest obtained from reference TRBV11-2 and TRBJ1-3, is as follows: EAGVAQSPRYKIIEKRQSVAFWCNPISGHATLYWYQQILGQGPKLLIQFQNNGVVDDSQLPKDRFSAERLKGVDSTLKIQPAKLEDSAVYLCASSLAFRNTIYFGEGSWLTVV.

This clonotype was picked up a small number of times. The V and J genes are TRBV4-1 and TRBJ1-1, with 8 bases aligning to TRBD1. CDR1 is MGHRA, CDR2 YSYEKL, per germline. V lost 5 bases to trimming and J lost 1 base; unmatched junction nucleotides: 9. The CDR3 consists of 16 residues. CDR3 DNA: TGCGCCAGCAGCTTGTTTTCCGGGACAGGGAACACTGAAGCTTTCTTT. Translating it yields CASSLFSGTGNTEAFF.

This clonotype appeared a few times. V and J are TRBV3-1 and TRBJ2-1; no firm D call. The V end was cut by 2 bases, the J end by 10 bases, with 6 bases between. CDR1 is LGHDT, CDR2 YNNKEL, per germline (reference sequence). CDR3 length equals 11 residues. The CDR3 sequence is CASSQRMEQFF. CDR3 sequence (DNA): TGTGCCAGCAGCCAAAGGATGGAGCAGTTCTTC.

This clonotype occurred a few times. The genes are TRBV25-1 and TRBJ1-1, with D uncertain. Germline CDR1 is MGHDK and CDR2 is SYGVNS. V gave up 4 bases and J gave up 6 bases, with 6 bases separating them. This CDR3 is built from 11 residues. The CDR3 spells CASSAGPEAFF. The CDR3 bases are TGTGCCAGCAGTGCCGGCCCTGAAGCTTTCTTT.